This entry features one T cell receptor (beta chain) sequence. Trimming took 8 bases from V and 2 from J, leaving 12 bases between them. Looked up from germline, CDR1 is MNHEY and CDR2 is SVGAGI. The length of the CDR3 is 13 residues. The data were produced by immunoSEQ multiplex PCR, yet TCRdb's version contains in-frame clones alone and is incomplete. The sample yields under 200,000 clones, 79% seen once. The entry originates in a study of blood T cell repertoires in COVID-19. The TCR sequence derives from a woman in her 70s in a cohort exposed to, infected with or recovered from COVID-19 (not recorded which). Sequencing was carried out using PBMCs or T cells enriched from blood (not recorded which). This chain connects TRBV6-5 to TRBJ2-5; no reliable D call. CDR3 sequence (DNA): TGTGCCAGCGATGGCGGAAATCAAGAGACCCAGTACTTC. Translation: CASDGGNQETQYF.